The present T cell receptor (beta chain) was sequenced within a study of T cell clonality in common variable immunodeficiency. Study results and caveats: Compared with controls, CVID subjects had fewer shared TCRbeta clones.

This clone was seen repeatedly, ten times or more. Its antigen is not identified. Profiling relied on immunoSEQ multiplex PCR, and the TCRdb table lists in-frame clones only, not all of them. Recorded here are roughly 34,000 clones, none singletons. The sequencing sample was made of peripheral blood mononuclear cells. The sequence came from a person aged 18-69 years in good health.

The sequenced CDR3 bases are TGCGCCAGCAGCTTGTCTGCAGGGGGAGAGACC. Protein sequence: CASSLSAGGET. The whole CDR3 protein reads CASSLSAGGETQYF. The J gene is TRBJ2-5, the V gene TRBV5-1; 7 bases map to TRBD1. Read coverage stops 3 residues before the CDR3 terminus; the germline J gene supplies the remainder. CDR1 is SGHRS and CDR2 is YFSETQ in the germline V gene. After removal of 1 base from V and 4 bases from J, the junction contained 4 bases not matched to a gene. The CDR3 loop spans 14 amino acids.